One and the same sample provided the 9 T cell receptor beta chains below, sequenced in a study of molecular identifiers for immune sequencing clone quantification. One entry per CDR3 protein results from TCRdb running MiXCR on the PCR reads. The repertoire holds approximately 90,000 distinct CDR3 sequences, with 20% to 25% as singletons. Sample: naive CD8+ T cells from blood, with Jurkat cell RNA spiked in. The sample's subset: FACS-sorted CD8+CD4-CCR7+CD45RA+ naive T cells. The receptor source for this set is a human donor in good health. Some libraries in this study had Jurkat cell RNA spiked in.

This clonotype has ten or more counts. The chain couples TRBV25-1 to TRBJ2-7; 10 bases line up with TRBD2. The CDR3 is made up of 16 amino acids. Germline V CDR1 and CDR2: MGHDK, SYGVNS. The ends lost 8 bases at V and 0 bases at J; junction bases unmatched: 10. The CDR3, as DNA: TGTGCCAGCCCAAGGGGGACTAGCGCCGACTCCTACGAGCAGTACTTC. Translated, it gives CASPRGTSADSYEQYF.

This clonotype came up many times. The chain has TRBV19 and TRBJ2-7, with D tentatively TRBD1 (5 bases). The ends were cut back, 5 bases at V and 3 bases at J, with 11 bases in the middle. The germline V gene encodes CDR1 LNHDA and CDR2 SQIVND (reference sequence). The CDR3 is 13 residues long. The CDR3, as DNA: TGTGCCAGTAGTTTCCAGGGAAACTACGAGCAGTACTTC. Protein: CASSFQGNYEQYF.

This clonotype has at least ten counts. The gene calls are TRBV27 and TRBJ2-7; possible D gene TRBD1, 6 bases. Per germline, CDR1 MNHEY and CDR2 SMNVEV (reference sequence). The CDR3 spans 15 residues. V lost 0 bases and J 2 bases, leaving 11 bases between the germline ends. The CDR3 region has the DNA TGTGCCAGCAGTTTATCCCAGGGGACCCCCTACGAGCAGTACTTC. It specifies CASSLSQGTPYEQYF.

This clonotype was detected many times. This chain links TRBV7-2 with TRBJ1-1; D gene ambiguous. V lost 1 base and J lost 4, with 4 bases in between. This CDR3 has 12 residues. Germline V gene data show CDR1 as SGHTA and CDR2 as FQGNSA. The DNA for the CDR3 is TGTGCCAGCAGCTTAGTCACCACTGAAGCTTTCTTT. It specifies CASSLVTTEAFF.

This clonotype was detected a few times. The rearrangement uses TRBV12-2 and TRBJ2-2. TRBV12-2 is an annotated pseudogene. This CDR3 region has 12 residues. CDR3 sequence: CASRLLTGELFF. The CDR3 DNA reads TGTGCAAGTCGCTTACTGACCGGGGAGCTGTTTTTT.

This clonotype appeared many times. The chain couples TRBV28 to TRBJ2-7; D remains unclear. V was pared by 2 bases and J by 2 bases, with 16 bases between. CDR3 length: 16 residues. CDR1 is MDHEN and CDR2 is SYDVKM in the germline V gene. This chain's CDR3 is CASSLALGSTAYEQYF. In DNA form, the CDR3 reads TGTGCCAGCAGTTTAGCCCTTGGCTCCACCGCCTACGAGCAGTACTTC.

There are many counts of this clonotype. The rearrangement joins TRBV7-6 to TRBJ1-4; 7 nucleotides line up with TRBD1. Losses at the gene ends were 5 bases for V and 0 bases for J; bases not matched to a gene: 9. The germline CDR1 and CDR2 sequences are SGHVS and FNYEAQ. This CDR3 comprises 17 residues. CDR3 sequence (DNA): TGTGCCAGCAGCCCAGGGGGGGGGCTGGCAACTAATGAAAAACTGTTTTTT. Translated, it gives CASSPGGGLATNEKLFF.

Ten or more counts support this clonotype. This chain connects TRBV2 to TRBJ2-2, with unresolved D. The V gene lost 4 bases and the J gene lost 1 base, with 10 bases spanning the gap. The germline gives CDR1 SNHLY, CDR2 FYNNEI. The CDR3 totals 15 residues. The CDR3 DNA follows: TGTGCCAGCAGTGGGGTCGAACAGAACACCGGGGAGCTGTTTTTT. Its protein product is CASSGVEQNTGELFF.

In the case of this clonotype: This could be a read error, since a much larger clone is one nucleotide away. V gene TRBV4-1 combines with J gene TRBJ1-3, with 7 bases fitting TRBD1. There are 14 residues in the CDR3. Per germline, CDR1 MGHRA and CDR2 YSYEKL. CDR3 nucleotides: TGCGCCAGCGGCCAAGGACAGGTTGGAAACACCATATATTTT. Its translation is CASGQGQVGNTIYF.